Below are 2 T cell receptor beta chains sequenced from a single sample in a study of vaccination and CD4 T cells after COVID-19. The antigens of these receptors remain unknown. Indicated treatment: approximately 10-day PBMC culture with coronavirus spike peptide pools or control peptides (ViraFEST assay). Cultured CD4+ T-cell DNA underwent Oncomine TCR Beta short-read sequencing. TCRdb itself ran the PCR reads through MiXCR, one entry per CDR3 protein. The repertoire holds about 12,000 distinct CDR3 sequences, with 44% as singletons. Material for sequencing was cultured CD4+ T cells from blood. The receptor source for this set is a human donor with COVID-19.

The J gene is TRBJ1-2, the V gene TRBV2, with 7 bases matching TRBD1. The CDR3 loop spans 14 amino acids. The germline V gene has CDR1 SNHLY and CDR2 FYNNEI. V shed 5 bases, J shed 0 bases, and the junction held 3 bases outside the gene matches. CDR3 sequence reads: CASSRQGANYGYTF. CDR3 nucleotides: TGTGCCAGCAGTCGACAGGGAGCTAACTATGGCTACACCTTC.

The CDR3 nucleotides are TGTGCCAGCAGTTACTCCCTAGCGGGGGGCTACGAGCAGTACTTC. It specifies CASSYSLAGGYEQYF. This chain joins TRBV6-5 and TRBJ2-7; 11 bases are shared with TRBD2. The J segment lost 3 bases and the V segment lost 0 bases, leaving 1 base of the junction unmatched. Looked up from germline, CDR1 is MNHEY and CDR2 is SVGAGI. The CDR3 has 15 residues.